The 19 T cell receptor beta chains presented below share a single source sample, sequenced in a study of technical replicates of blood from a few donors. TCRdb's copy holds only in-frame clones and misses some; the assay was immunoSEQ multiplex PCR. Here the sample spans roughly 15,000 clones, roughly 86% being singletons. Sequencing used PBMCs. The receptors were gathered from a human donor in good health.

This sequence joins TRBV15 and TRBJ2-1, with 9 bases lining up with TRBD1. This CDR3 is 16 amino acids long. Germline V gene data show CDR1 as LNHNV and CDR2 as YYDKDF (reference sequence). Trimming removed 4 bases from V and 2 bases from J; junction bases left unmatched: 6. The CDR3 loop reads CATSIAGTGPYNEQFF. As DNA, the CDR3 is TGTGCCACCAGCATCGCCGGGACAGGGCCCTACAATGAGCAGTTCTTC.

This chain joins TRBV2 and TRBJ2-7; TRBD2 matches at 9 bases. The CDR3 length is 15 residues. Germline V CDR1 and CDR2: SNHLY, FYNNEI. Unmatched junction bases numbered 2, after V lost 2 bases and J lost 0 bases. The CDR3 DNA reads as TGTGCCAGCAGTGAAACGGGACTAGCCTCCTACGAGCAGTACTTC. It translates to CASSETGLASYEQYF. The full variable domain, with the rest looked up from reference TRBV2 and TRBJ2-7, is EPEVTQTPSHQVTQMGQEVILRCVPISNHLYFYWYRQILGQKVEFLVSFYNNEISEKSEIFDDQFSVERPDGSNFTLKIRSTKLEDSAMYFCASSETGLASYEQYFGPGTRLTVT.

A remark on this clone: At one end, the junction sequence differs from germline, possibly due to a read error. This chain uses TRBV9 with TRBJ2-1; 9 bases map to TRBD1. The CDR3 is made up of 16 amino acids. CDR1 is SGDLS and CDR2 is YYNGEE in the germline V gene. The CDR3 protein is CASSLTGGSSYSEQFF. The CDR3 nucleotides read TGTGCCAGCAGCCTCACAGGGGGCTCATCCTACAGTGAGCAGTTCTTC.

This clone occurred a few times. The rearrangement uses TRBV27 and TRBJ2-1; TRBD1 aligns across 9 bases. The CDR3 is 15 residues long. Germline-derived CDR1 and CDR2 are MNHEY and SMNVEV (reference sequence). J gave up 4 bases and V 5 bases, and 6 bases lay outside the gene matches. In DNA form, the CDR3 reads TGTGCCAGCAGTACCCCCGGGACAGGGTACAATGAGCAGTTCTTC. Translating gives CASSTPGTGYNEQFF.

This sequence joins TRBV28 and TRBJ2-7; D gene unclear. The length of the CDR3 is 14 residues. Germline CDR1 and CDR2: MDHEN and SYDVKM. The V gene lost 6 bases and the J gene lost 1 base, with 13 bases spanning the gap. The CDR3: CASSSPGASYEQYF. The DNA of the CDR3 is TGTGCCAGCAGCTCCCCAGGCGCGTCCTACGAGCAGTACTTC.

The chain links TRBV19 to TRBJ1-5, with TRBD1 matching 9 bases. The CDR3 is 15 residues long. V trimming: 7 bases; J trimming: 7 bases; junction bases outside the gene matches: 11. The germline CDR1 and CDR2 sequences are LNHDA and SQIVND (reference sequence). CDR3 nucleotides: TGTGCCAGTAACGATCTGGGACAGGGCAGCCAGCCCCAGCATTTT. It codes for CASNDLGQGSQPQHF. Drawing the rest from reference TRBV19 and TRBJ1-5, the complete variable domain is DGGITQSPKYLFRKEGQNVTLSCEQNLNHDAMYWYRQDPGQGLRLIYYSQIVNDFQKGDIAEGYSVSREKKESFPLTVTSAQKNPTAFYLCASNDLGQGSQPQHFGDGTRLSIL.

V and J are TRBV7-8 and TRBJ2-5; D may be TRBD2 (5 bases). This CDR3 has 14 residues. Trimming cost V 5 bases and J 1 base, with 11 bases left between them. Germline V lookup: CDR1 SGHVS, CDR2 FQNEAQ. The CDR3 loop reads CASSLPAAQETQYF. CDR3 in DNA: TGTGCCAGCAGCCTACCAGCGGCCCAAGAGACCCAGTACTTC.

This clone was recorded a few times. The V call is TRBV6-5, the J call TRBJ1-1, with D maybe TRBD1 (5 bases). V lost 8 bases to trimming and J lost 11 bases, with 21 bases between them. The CDR3 consists of 13 residues. Germline-derived CDR1 and CDR2 are MNHEY and SVGAGI. DNA for the CDR3: TGTGCCAGCTACCGGCCAGGGTCCCAGGAGGCTTTCTTT. This sequence encodes CASYRPGSQEAFF.

The rearrangement links TRBV11-2 to TRBJ1-1, with 7 bases aligning to TRBD1. From germline, CDR1 is SGHAT and CDR2 FQNNGV. V trimming: 6 bases; J trimming: 2 bases; junction bases outside the gene matches: 6. There are 14 residues in the CDR3. In DNA, the CDR3 is TGTGCCAGCAGTGTAGGGACAGTCAACACTGAAGCTTTCTTT. Translating it yields CASSVGTVNTEAFF.

This clone occurred once. The chain employs TRBV21-1 and TRBJ1-5. TRBV21-1 corresponds to a pseudogene. The CDR3 loop spans 19 amino acids. The CDR3 reads CASSKARGGRAYSNQPQHF. The CDR3 DNA sequence: TGTGCCAGCAGCAAAGCGCGGGGGGGCAGGGCGTATAGCAATCAGCCCCAGCATTTT.

This clone was found once. The rearrangement joins TRBV13 to TRBJ2-1, with 11 bases aligning to TRBD2. CDR3 size: 16 residues. Germline V gene sequence: CDR1 PRHDT, CDR2 FYEKMQ (reference sequence). Trimming at V came to 6 bases and at J to 4 bases, leaving 8 bases not matched to a gene. The CDR3 bases are TGTGCCAGCAGTCCCACTAGCGGGAGTAGGTACAATGAGCAGTTCTTC. This gives the protein CASSPTSGSRYNEQFF.

The V call is TRBV5-1, the J call TRBJ1-1; 9 bases align to TRBD1. Germline V CDR1 and CDR2: SGHRS, YFSETQ. CDR3 length equals 14 residues. V shed 4 bases, J shed 1 base, and the junction held 2 bases outside the gene matches. CDR3 region: CASSIQGANTEAFF. The CDR3 DNA sequence: TGCGCCAGCAGCATACAGGGGGCGAACACTGAAGCTTTCTTT.

The chain links TRBV6-6 to TRBJ1-3; D perhaps matches TRBD1 (5 bases). Germline V gives CDR1 MNHNY, CDR2 SVGAGI (reference sequence). V lost 10 bases, J lost 0 bases, and 13 bases lay in between. The CDR3 loop spans 14 amino acids. CDR3 nucleotide sequence: TGTGCCACCATACGGGGGGACTCTGGAAACACCATATATTTT. Its protein is CATIRGDSGNTIYF.

This clone occurred once. The chain has TRBV18 and TRBJ2-1; 15 nucleotides line up with TRBD2. CDR1 and CDR2 from the germline V gene are KGHSH and LQKENI. The CDR3 consists of 17 residues. Trimming removed 0 bases from V and 7 bases from J; junction bases left unmatched: 4. In DNA form, the CDR3 reads TGTGCCAGCTCACCACCGGGACTAGCGGGAGGCTGGAATGAGCAGTTCTTC. Its translation: CASSPPGLAGGWNEQFF. Looking up the rest from reference TRBV18 and TRBJ2-1 gives the full variable domain: NAGVMQNPRHLVRRRGQEARLRCSPMKGHSHVYWYRQLPEEGLKFMVYLQKENIIDESGMPKERFSAEFPKEGPSILRIQQVVRGDSAAYFCASSPPGLAGGWNEQFFGPGTRLTVL.

The V gene is TRBV27, the J gene TRBJ2-4; D might be TRBD1 (5 bases). Germline V gene data show CDR1 as MNHEY and CDR2 as SMNVEV (reference sequence). CDR3 length: 14 amino acids. The V gene lost 4 bases and the J gene lost 2 bases, with 9 bases spanning the gap. The CDR3 protein is CASSYQGTKNIQYF. Written as DNA, the CDR3 is TGTGCCAGCAGTTACCAGGGTACCAAAAACATTCAGTACTTC.

The rearrangement joins TRBV5-1 to TRBJ2-1, with TRBD2 matching 11 bases. The CDR3 has 16 amino acids. Germline-derived CDR1 and CDR2 are SGHRS and YFSETQ. V lost 4 bases and J lost 4; bases outside the gene matches: 7. CDR3 nucleotide sequence: TGCGCCAGCAGCGTGGAGGGGACTAGCGGTTACAATGAGCAGTTCTTC. Translating gives CASSVEGTSGYNEQFF.

The chain recombines TRBV7-2 with TRBJ2-3; TRBD2 agrees at 7 bases. This CDR3 is built from 13 residues. V lost 4 bases, J lost 5 bases, and 3 bases stayed unmatched. Germline loops: CDR1 SGHTA, CDR2 FQGNSA. In DNA form, the CDR3 reads TGTGCCAGCAGCTCGGGCGGGGGAGATACGCAGTATTTT. Its translation is CASSSGGGDTQYF.

The chain carries TRBV23-1 and TRBJ2-5; possible D gene TRBD1, 5 bases. TRBV23-1 is placed among ORFs of uncertain function. This CDR3 is 12 amino acids long. V dropped 9 bases and J dropped 1 base, with 9 bases sitting between them. CDR3 sequence reads: CARGRSQETQYF. The CDR3 region has the DNA TGCGCCAGGGGGCGCTCCCAAGAGACCCAGTACTTC.

This chain links TRBV5-1 with TRBJ2-3; D ambiguous. This CDR3 region has 15 residues. The ends were cut back, 3 bases at V and 7 bases at J, with 18 bases in the middle. The germline CDR1 and CDR2 sequences are SGHRS and YFSETQ. This CDR3 is CASSSLNPGGYTQYF. The CDR3 DNA reads as TGCGCCAGCAGCTCGCTTAACCCGGGTGGGTATACGCAGTATTTT.